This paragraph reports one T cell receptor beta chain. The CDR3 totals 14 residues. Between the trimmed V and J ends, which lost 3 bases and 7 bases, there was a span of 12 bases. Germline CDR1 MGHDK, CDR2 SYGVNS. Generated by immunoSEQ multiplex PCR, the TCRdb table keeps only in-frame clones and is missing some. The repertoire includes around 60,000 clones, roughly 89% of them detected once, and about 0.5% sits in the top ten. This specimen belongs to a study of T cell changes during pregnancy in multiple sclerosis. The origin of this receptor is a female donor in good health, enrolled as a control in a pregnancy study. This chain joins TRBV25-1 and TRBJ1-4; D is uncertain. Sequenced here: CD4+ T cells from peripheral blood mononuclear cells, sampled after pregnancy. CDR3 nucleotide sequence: TGTGCCAGCAGTGACATTTCCGAGAGTGAAAAACTGTTTTTT. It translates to CASSDISESEKLFF.